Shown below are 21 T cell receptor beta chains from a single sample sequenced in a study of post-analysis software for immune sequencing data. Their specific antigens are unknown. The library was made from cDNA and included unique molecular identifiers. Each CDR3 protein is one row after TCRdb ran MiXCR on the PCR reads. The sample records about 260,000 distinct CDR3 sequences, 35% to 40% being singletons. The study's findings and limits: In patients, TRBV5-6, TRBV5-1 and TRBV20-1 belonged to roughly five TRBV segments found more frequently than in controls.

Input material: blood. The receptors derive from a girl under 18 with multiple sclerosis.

The CDR3 here is CASSVAGTTDYEQYF. The CDR3 DNA reads as TGTGCCAGCAGCGTAGCGGGCACCACCGACTACGAGCAGTACTTC. The genes are TRBV9 and TRBJ2-7, with no clear D. Per the germline V gene, CDR1 is SGDLS and CDR2 is YYNGEE. Trimming pared 0 bases from V and 3 bases from J, leaving 13 bases between. CDR3 size: 15 residues.

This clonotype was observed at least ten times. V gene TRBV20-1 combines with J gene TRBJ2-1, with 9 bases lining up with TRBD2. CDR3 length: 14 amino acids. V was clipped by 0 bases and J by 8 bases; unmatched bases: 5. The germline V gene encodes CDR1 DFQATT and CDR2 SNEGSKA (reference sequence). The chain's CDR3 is CSARDRWTSDEQFF. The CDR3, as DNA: TGCAGTGCTAGAGATCGTTGGACTAGCGATGAGCAGTTCTTC.

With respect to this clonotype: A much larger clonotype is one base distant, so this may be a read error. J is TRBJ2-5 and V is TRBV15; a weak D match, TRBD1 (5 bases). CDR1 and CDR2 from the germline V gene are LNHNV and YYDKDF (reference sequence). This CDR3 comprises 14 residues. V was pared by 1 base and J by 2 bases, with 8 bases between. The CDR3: CATSRVGPQETQYF. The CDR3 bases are TGTGCCACCAGCAGAGTGGGGCCGCAAGAGACCCAGTACTTC.

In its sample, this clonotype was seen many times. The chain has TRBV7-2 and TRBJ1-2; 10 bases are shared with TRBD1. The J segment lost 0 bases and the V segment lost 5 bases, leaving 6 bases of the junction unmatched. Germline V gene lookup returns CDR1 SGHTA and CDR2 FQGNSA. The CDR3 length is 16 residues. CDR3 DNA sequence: TGTGCCAGCAGCCCGGACAGGGGGAGAACTAACTATGGCTACACCTTC. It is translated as CASSPDRGRTNYGYTF.

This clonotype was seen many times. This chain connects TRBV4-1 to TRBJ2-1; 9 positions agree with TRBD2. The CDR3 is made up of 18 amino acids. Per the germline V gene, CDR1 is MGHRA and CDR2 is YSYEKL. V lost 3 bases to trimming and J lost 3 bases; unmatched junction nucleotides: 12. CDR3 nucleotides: TGCGCCAGCAGCCAGACCGAGGGTGCTAGCGGGATCTACAATGAGCAGTTCTTC. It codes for CASSQTEGASGIYNEQFF.

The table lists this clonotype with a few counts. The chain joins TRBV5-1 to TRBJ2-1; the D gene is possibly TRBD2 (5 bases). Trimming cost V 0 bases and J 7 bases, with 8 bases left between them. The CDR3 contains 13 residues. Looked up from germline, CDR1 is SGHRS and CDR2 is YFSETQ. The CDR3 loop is CASSLARENEQFF. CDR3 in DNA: TGCGCCAGCAGCTTGGCTAGGGAGAATGAGCAGTTCTTC. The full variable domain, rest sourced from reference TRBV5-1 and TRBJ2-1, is KAGVTQTPRYLIKTRGQQVTLSCSPISGHRSVSWYQQTPGQGLQFLFEYFSETQRNKGNFPGRFSGRQFSNSRSEMNVSTLELGDSALYLCASSLARENEQFFGPGTRLTVL.

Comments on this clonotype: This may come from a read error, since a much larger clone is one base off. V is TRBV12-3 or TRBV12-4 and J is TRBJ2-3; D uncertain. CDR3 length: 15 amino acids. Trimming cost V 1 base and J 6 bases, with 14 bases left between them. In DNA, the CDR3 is TGTGCCAGCAGTTTAGACGGGTCCACAGCCGATACGCAGTATTTT. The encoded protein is CASSLDGSTADTQYF.

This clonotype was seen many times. The CDR3 loop reads CASSQDDRGRPDTQYF. The CDR3 DNA follows: TGCGCCAGCAGCCAAGACGACAGGGGGCGGCCAGATACGCAGTATTTT. The chain couples TRBV4-1 to TRBJ2-3; TRBD1 agrees at 10 bases. From germline, CDR1 is MGHRA and CDR2 YSYEKL. Trimming removed 0 bases from V and 4 bases from J; junction bases left unmatched: 4. The CDR3 runs to 16 residues.

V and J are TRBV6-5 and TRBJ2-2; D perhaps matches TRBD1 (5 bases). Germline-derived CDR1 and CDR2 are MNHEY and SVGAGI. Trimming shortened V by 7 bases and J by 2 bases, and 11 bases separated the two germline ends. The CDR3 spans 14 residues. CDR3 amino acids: CASIGAPNTGELFF. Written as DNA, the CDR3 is TGTGCCAGCATAGGGGCGCCTAACACCGGGGAGCTGTTTTTT.

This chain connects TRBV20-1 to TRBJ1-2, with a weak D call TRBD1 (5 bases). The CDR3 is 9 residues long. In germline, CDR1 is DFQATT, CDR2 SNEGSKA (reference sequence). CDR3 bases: TGCTTGGGGGACTATGGCTACACCTTC. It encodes CLGDYGYTF.

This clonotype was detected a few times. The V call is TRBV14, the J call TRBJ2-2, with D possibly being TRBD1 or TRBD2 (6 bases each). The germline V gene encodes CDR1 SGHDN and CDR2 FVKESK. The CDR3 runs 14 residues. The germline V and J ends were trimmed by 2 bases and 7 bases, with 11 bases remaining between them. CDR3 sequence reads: CASSQPGAFGELFF. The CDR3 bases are TGTGCCAGCAGCCAACCGGGGGCCTTCGGGGAGCTGTTTTTT.

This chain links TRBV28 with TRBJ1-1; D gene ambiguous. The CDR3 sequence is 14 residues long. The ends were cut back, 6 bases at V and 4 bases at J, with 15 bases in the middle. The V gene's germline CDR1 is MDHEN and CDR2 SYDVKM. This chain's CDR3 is CASRSGHGSTEAFF. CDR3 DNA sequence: TGTGCCAGCAGATCCGGTCATGGGAGCACTGAAGCTTTCTTT.

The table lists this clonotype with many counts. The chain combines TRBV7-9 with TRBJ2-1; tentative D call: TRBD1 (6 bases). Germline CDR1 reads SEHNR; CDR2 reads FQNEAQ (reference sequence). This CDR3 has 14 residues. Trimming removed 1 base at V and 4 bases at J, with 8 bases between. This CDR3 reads CASSLETGYNEQFF. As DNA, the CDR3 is TGTGCCAGCAGCTTAGAAACAGGGTACAATGAGCAGTTCTTC.

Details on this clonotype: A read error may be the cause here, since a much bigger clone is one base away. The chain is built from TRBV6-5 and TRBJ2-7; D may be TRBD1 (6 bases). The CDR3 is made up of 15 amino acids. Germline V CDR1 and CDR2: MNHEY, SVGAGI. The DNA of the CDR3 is TGTGCCAGCAGCAGCACAGGGTTAGGGTCCTACGGGCAGTACTTC. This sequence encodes CASSSTGLGSYGQYF.

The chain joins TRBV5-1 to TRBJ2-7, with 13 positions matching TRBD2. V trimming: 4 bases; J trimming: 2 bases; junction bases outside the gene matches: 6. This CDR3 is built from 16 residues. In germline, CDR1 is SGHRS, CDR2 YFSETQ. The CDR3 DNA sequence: TGCGCCAGCAGCACCTTGGGACTAGCGGGAACCTACGAGCAGTACTTC. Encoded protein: CASSTLGLAGTYEQYF.

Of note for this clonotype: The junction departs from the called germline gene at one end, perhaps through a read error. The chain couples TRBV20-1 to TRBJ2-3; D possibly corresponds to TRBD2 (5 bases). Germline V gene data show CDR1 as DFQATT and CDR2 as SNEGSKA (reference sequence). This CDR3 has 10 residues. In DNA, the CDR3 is TGCAGTACTAGAATCGATACGCAGTATTTT. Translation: CSTRIDTQYF.

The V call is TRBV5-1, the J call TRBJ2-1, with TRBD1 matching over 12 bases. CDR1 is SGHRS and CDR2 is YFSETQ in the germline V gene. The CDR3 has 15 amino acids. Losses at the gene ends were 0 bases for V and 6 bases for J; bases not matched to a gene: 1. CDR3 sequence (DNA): TGCGCCAGCAGCTTGGTGGGACAGGGGGCCAATGAGCAGTTCTTC. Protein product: CASSLVGQGANEQFF.

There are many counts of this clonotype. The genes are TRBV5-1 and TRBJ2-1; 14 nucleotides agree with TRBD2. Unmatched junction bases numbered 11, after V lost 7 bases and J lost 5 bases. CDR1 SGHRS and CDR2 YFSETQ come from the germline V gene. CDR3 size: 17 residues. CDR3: CASQVGTSGRLNNEQFF. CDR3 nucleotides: TGCGCCAGCCAAGTGGGGACTAGCGGGAGACTCAACAATGAGCAGTTCTTC.

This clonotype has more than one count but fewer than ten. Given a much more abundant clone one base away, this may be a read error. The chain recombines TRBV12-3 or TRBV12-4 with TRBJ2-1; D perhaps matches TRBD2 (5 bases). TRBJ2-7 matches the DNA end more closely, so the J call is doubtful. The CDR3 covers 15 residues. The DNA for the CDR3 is TGTGCCAGCAGTTCATCCGGACTTTCCTACAATGAGCAGTACTTC. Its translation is CASSSSGLSYNEQYF.

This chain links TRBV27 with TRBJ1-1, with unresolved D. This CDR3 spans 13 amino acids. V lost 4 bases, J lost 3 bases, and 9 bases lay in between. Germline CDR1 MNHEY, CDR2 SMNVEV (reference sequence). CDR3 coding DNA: TGTGCCAGCAGTTGGTTGAGGGACACTGAAGCTTTCTTT. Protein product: CASSWLRDTEAFF.

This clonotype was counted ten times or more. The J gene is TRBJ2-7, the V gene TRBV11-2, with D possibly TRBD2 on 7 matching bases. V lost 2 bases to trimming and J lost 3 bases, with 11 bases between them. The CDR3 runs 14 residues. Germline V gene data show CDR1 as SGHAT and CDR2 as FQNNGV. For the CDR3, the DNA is TGTGCCAGCAGCTTAAACGGGGGGCTCTACGAGCAGTACTTC. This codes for CASSLNGGLYEQYF.